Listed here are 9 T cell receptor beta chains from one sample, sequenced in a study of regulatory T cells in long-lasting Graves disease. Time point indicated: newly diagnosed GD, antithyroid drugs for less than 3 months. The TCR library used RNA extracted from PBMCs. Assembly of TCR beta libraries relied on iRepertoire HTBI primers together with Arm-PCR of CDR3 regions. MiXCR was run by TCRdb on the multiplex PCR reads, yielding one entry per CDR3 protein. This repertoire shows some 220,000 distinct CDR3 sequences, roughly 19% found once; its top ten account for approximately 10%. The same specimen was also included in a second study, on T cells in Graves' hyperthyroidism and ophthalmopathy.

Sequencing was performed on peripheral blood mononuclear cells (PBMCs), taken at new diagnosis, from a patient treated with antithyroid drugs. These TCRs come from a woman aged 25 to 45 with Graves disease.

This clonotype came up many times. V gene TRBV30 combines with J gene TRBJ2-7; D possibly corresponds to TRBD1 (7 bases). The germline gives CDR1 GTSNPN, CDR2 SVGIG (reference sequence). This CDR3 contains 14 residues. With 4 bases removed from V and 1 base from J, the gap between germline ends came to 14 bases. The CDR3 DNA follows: TGTGCCTGGAACCGGGCAGGGGGGTCCTACGAGCAGTACTTC. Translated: CAWNRAGGSYEQYF.

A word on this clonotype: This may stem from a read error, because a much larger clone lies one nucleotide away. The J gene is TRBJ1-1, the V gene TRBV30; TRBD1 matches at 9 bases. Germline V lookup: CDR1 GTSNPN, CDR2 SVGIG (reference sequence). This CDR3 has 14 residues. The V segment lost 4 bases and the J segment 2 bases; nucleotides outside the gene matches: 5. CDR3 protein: CAWKTGGFNTEAFF. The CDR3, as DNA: TGTGCCTGGAAAACAGGGGGCTTTAACACTGAAGCTTTCTTT. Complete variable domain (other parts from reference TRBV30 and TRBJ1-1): SQTIHQWPATLVQPVGSPLSLECTVEGTSNPNLYWYRQAAGRGLQLLFYSVGIGQISSEVPQNLSASRPQDRQFILSSKKLLLSDSGFYLCAWKTGGFNTEAFFGQGTRLTVV.

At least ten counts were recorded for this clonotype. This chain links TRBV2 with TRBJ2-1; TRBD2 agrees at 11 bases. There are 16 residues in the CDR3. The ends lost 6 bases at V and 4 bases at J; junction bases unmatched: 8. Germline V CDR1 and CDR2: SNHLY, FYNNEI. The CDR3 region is CASSPGRLAGYNEQFF. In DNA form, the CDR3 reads TGTGCCAGCAGCCCGGGAAGACTAGCGGGATACAATGAGCAGTTCTTC.

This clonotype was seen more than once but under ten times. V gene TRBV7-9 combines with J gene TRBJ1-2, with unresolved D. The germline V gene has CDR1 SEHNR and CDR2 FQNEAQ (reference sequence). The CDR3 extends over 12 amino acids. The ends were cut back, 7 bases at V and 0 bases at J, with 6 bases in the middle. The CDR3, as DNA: TGTGCCAGCACGACGGCTAACTATGGCTACACCTTC. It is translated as CASTTANYGYTF.

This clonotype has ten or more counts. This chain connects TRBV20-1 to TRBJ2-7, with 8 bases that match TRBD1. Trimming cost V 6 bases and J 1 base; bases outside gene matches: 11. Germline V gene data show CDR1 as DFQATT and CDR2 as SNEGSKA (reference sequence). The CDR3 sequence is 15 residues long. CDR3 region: CSAIPPRQGSYEQYF. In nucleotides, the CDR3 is TGCAGTGCCATCCCCCCTAGACAGGGGTCCTACGAGCAGTACTTC.

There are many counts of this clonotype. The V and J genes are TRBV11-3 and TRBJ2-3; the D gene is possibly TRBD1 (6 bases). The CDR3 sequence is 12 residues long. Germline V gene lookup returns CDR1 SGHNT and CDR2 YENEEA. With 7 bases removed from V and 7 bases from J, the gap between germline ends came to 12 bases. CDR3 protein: CASTQTGHTQYF. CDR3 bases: TGTGCCAGCACCCAGACAGGCCATACGCAGTATTTT.

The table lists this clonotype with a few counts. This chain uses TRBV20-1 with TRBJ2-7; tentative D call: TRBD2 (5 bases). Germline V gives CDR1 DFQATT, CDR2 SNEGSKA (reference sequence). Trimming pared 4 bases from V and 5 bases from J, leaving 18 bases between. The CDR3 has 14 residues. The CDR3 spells CSAKATRMSDEQYF. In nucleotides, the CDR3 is TGCAGTGCTAAGGCTACTAGGATGTCAGACGAGCAGTACTTC.

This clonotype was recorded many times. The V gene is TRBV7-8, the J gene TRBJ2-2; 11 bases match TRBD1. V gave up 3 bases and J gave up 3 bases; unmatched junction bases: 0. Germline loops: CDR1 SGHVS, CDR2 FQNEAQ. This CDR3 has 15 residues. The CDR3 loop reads CASSLDRGHTGELFF. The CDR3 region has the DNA TGTGCCAGCAGCTTGGACAGGGGGCACACCGGGGAGCTGTTTTTT.

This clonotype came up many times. The CDR3 DNA sequence: TGTGCCATCAGTGTTGAGGGGACGGGTGAAGCTTTCTTT. It specifies CAISVEGTGEAFF. V is TRBV10-3 and J is TRBJ1-1, with D maybe TRBD1 (5 bases). Germline V lookup: CDR1 ENHRY, CDR2 SYGVKD. CDR3 length: 13 amino acids. The V gene lost 4 bases and the J gene lost 7 bases, with 13 bases spanning the gap.